This record concerns one T cell receptor beta chain sequence. This receptor's antigen is unknown. One base away there is no much larger clone; base qualities are not given. This sample was sequenced with an Illumina NovaSeq 6000. Synthesis of TCR cDNA relied on 5'RACE template switching, a step that introduced a universal primer site along with unique molecular identifiers. Priming of cDNA synthesis was performed from both the TCR alpha and TCR beta constant segments. Two PCR steps were used to amplify libraries, with sample barcodes and sequencing adapters being added in the second step. Sequencing of the libraries was done on either Illumina HiSeq 2500 (2x100 bp) or NovaSeq (2x150 bp). The source study handled its data this way. Reads were demultiplexed and collapsed into UMI consensus sequences with MIGEC, and V(D)J alignment was performed with MiXCR. Clonotypes responding to the vaccine were identified with edgeR on replicate PBMC samples, with the criteria of FDR below 0.01 and a log2 fold change above 5 up to day 15. Bulk clonotypes were assigned CD4 or CD8 identity according to which sequenced CD4 or CD8 repertoire held them at higher abundance. The public reads were run again by TCRdb, first through fastp at Q25 and then through MiXCR, and only productive beta chains were kept. Each record represents a unique CDR3 protein, reported with the most common genes and DNA among its rows. The V and J calls follow TCRdb's processing rather than the paper's. The sample records 280,000 or so distinct CDR3 sequences, 7.5% to 9.5% of which are singletons. The ten largest clones capture about 3.7% of the sample.

The record originates from a study of T cells after yellow fever vaccination (dated by TCRdb to between 2018 and 2021). With regard to the full study: The SMART-Seq v4 Ultra Low Input RNA kit was used to prepare libraries from fractions with low cell numbers. Bulk TCR alpha and beta repertoires were sequenced longitudinally to track T-cell clones before and after primary and booster YFV17D yellow fever vaccination. Two healthy male donors, one aged 18 to 30 and one aged 30 to 40 years, made up the cohort. Blood was collected at multiple timepoints before and after primary and secondary immunization, and bulk PBMC replicates and cell subsets were isolated. The paper as a whole reports these results and caveats: A small share of clonotypes occurred in both CD4 and CD8 compartments, likely arising from convergent recombination. Because only a couple of donors were included in the study, the extent to which the findings can be generalized is limited. After the booster, most clones that had expanded after primary vaccination were detected again (around 97% of CD4 and around nine tenths of CD8), suggesting broad maintenance of memory. Compared with the primary T-cell response, the secondary T-cell response was faster but weaker, reaching its peak on day 5 rather than on day 15. Computational filtering was required because FACS-sorted repertoires could contain abundant contaminating clonotypes from the bulk population.

The treatment or condition label on this specimen signifies: live attenuated yellow fever vaccine strain. A standard Ficoll-Paque protocol was used to isolate PBMCs from peripheral blood. Dynabeads CD4 and CD8 positive selection kits were used to isolate CD4 and CD8 T-cell fractions. TriZol was used to extract RNA from bulk PBMCs, CD4 and CD8 fractions, and dextramer-positive and dextramer-negative fractions. Trimming takes 1 base from V and 7 bases from J, and the germline ends sit 13 bases apart. Taken from the germline V gene (reference sequence), the CDR1 and CDR2 loops are SGHAT and FQDESV. The CDR3 goes from the cysteine to the phenylalanine over 14 residues. Only the CDR3 region is kept as DNA, spanning 42 bases read in frame from base 1.

The clonotype was recovered from a man in his late teens or twenties who received the YFV17D yellow fever vaccine. Here the sequenced sample was CD4+ T cells sorted from PBMCs, taken 5 days after the yellow fever booster vaccination. The V and J genes are TRBV11-1 and TRBJ1-2; no D gene can be assigned with confidence. Here is the DNA: TGTGCCAGCAGCTTAGAGGTCTCGGGGTCTGGCTACACCTTC. Translated, it reads CASSLEVSGSGYTF.